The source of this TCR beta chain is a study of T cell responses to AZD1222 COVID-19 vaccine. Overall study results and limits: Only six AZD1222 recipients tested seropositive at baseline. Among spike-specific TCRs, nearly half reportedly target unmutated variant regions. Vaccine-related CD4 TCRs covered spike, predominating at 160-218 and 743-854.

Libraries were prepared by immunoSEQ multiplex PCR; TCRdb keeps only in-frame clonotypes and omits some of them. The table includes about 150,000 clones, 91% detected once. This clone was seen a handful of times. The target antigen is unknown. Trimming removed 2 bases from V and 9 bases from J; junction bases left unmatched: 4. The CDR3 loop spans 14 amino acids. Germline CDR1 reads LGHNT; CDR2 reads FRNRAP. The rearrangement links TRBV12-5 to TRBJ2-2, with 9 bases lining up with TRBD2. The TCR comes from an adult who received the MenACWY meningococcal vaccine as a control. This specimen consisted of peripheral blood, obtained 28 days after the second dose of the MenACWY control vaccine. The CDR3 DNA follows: TGTGCTAGTGGTTTGCTAGCGGGACCCCGGGAGCTGTTTTTT. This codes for CASGLLAGPRELFF.